This paragraph covers one TCR beta chain sequence. Its antigen is not yet known. Base quality data are lacking; no much larger clone is found one base away. Between the V and J ends, shortened by 0 bases and 0 bases respectively, the junction contains 7 bases. CDR1 SGHRS and CDR2 YFSETQ were looked up in the germline V gene. The CDR3 measures 15 amino acids from cysteine to phenylalanine. Only the CDR3 region is kept as DNA, spanning 45 bases read in frame from base 1. Each donor gave one peripheral blood draw, averaging about 100 mL, which was collected into heparinised tubes. Using a panel that included CD45RO, CCR7, CD25, CD127, CD95 and CD27, naive, central memory, regulatory and stem cell-like memory CD4+ T cells were sorted on a BD FACSAria II. All sorted populations exceeded 95% purity. PBMCs were isolated immediately by Lymphoprep density gradient centrifugation and stained directly without culture. Samples were stained and sorted in pairs, with one healthy donor and one patient per experiment, so that batch effects were minimized.

This entry comes from a study of beta chain features in type 1 diabetes (dated by TCRdb to the late 2010s). As for the study more broadly: Patients and healthy donors did not differ in mean age, gender distribution, total cell number or subset yield. A total of about 100,000,000 sorted cells were examined across all samples, and RNA yield correlated strongly with the number of cells per subset. Naive and central memory subsets were obtained from all 30 or so donors, but regulatory and stem cell-like memory subsets were isolated from only 8 patients and roughly 8 healthy donors. The study compared TCRB repertoires of sorted circulating CD4+ T cell subsets between recently diagnosed type 1 diabetes patients and matched healthy donors. Paper-wide results and their limitations: A moderate but significant shortening of TCRB CDR3 length was observed in type 1 diabetes patients in all four CD4+ subsets. Sequencing cDNA rather than genomic DNA could over-represent highly expressing activated cells, although activation and CD3 levels did not differ between groups. PCR may preferentially amplify shorter templates, but because patient and control samples were amplified and corrected together, any resulting skew would affect both groups equally. HLA sub-analyses involved small numbers of individuals, so any influence of HLA type on TCRB rearrangement remained unresolved. The naive, central memory and regulatory TCRB repertoires appeared to resemble one another more closely among patients than among healthy donors. At VDJ recombination sites, type 1 diabetes patients had fewer insertions and more deleted nucleotides, which implies abnormalities in thymic rearrangement.

The entire amount of isolated RNA was reverse transcribed using the High Capacity cDNA Reverse Transcription Kit, so the sequenced TCRB transcripts were expressed ones. Deep immunoSEQ sequencing was applied to naive, central memory and regulatory T cell samples, giving an average of roughly 3.5 million total reads per sample. After sorted cells were lysed in RLT buffer, RNA was extracted with DNase-treated RNeasy Micro or Mini kits, with the choice depending on cell number. To prevent cross-contamination, every cell subset was processed on its own, while patient and healthy donor samples were processed together. The immunoSEQ multiplex PCR was used to amplify TCRB sequences from cDNA, generating 87-bp fragments that spanned the CDR3 region. Sequencing of the amplicons was done on the Illumina HiSeq platform. For the original study's pipeline: Synthetic template baselines were used to correct PCR bias computationally, reads within Hamming distance 2 were collapsed, and singletons that could not be merged were discarded. Reads were aligned against IMGT so that V, D and J genes, CDR3 length and insertions or deletions at six rearrangement sites could be assigned. Within each subset, clonotype counts were normalized to sorted cell number, after which true diversity and Gini coefficients were computed with the tcR R package. The overlap coefficient, calculated on TCRB nucleotide sequences, was used to measure repertoire sharing. Out-of-frame TCRB sequences from naive cells were analyzed to stand in for the pre-selection repertoire. TCRdb limited this immuneACCESS table to in-frame rearrangements with V and J called. A share of clones is missing; checked studies link under half to unresolved V genes, and the rest is unexplained. The V and J calls and clone size were taken over from that table, and D and trimming were inferred from the DNA. The sample table shows under 500,000 clones, and about 32% are seen once. The top ten clones comprise about 0.065% of the sample.

The V and J segments used are TRBV5-1 and TRBJ1-3, with the identity of the D gene unclear. Sequencing was carried out using naive CD4+ T cells from blood. The intended sense of this specimen's cell subset or site label: true naive CD4+ T cells. This clonotype was obtained from a man aged 18 to 29 in good health. The CDR3 protein: CASSLDGSSGNTIYF. The DNA is as follows: TGCGCCAGCAGCTTGGATGGCAGCTCTGGAAACACCATATATTTT.